This paragraph covers one TCR beta chain sequence. Its antigen has not been determined. The record originates from a study of cytomegalovirus exposure and HLA in healthy donors (dated by TCRdb to 2017 to 2019). Concerning the study at large: An earlier analysis of around 600 of the donors reported approximately 270 Gb of sequence data and some 100 million unique TCR beta sequences from about 179 million T cells. Among several hundred genotyped donors of the cohort, an average of approximately 240,000 unique TCR beta nucleotide sequences was sequenced per donor, of which about 18% were non-productive. A later analysis re-analyzed previously published TCR beta repertoires from 660 or so donors and added high-resolution HLA genotyping to study TCR occurrence patterns. To predict cytomegalovirus infection status, the study combined high-throughput TCR immunosequencing, statistical association of individual TCRs with disease status, and machine learning. To decide whether each TCR beta V gene segment behaved as functional or pseudogenic, an earlier analysis of some 540 of the donors relied on high-throughput TCR beta sequencing. Typing coverage differed by locus: A, B, C, DRB1 and DQB1 were typed in roughly 629-640 donors, DQA1 in about 500, DPA1 in 600 to 610, and DPB1 in roughly 470. HLA typing covered class I and class II loci at four-digit resolution. About 280 gigabases of sequencing data and 70 million to 100 million unique TCR sequences were included in an early release covering roughly 700 HLA-typed donors. The genetic ancestry cluster associated with self-reported Caucasian donors included 81% of the 398 genotyped donors. The study was designed to test whether signatures of past pathogen exposure could be identified by cataloging public T cell receptors. A later genetic analysis took genome-wide SNP genotypes for about 55% of the roughly 670 donors and used that subset as a discovery cohort. Every repertoire in the discovery cohort had been generated on one and the same sequencing platform. The T cell repertoires of 550 to 850 subjects were profiled by immunosequencing and related to cytomegalovirus serostatus. Because of strong linkage in the cohort, five DR-DQ haplotypes were treated as single units for association and clustering. In the later analysis, no new phenotypic data were used to find candidate immune exposures; instead, reliance was placed on TCR beta sequences and their occurrence across donors. Besides the first cohort of roughly 640 subjects, a separate validation cohort made up of 120 different subjects was used. Donor age, sex, ethnicity and CMV serostatus were compiled alongside the repertoire data. Points the paper makes about the study in general: A total of 150 or so TCR beta chains were listed by the study as associated with cytomegalovirus. Seventeen rarely observed V segments, including chromosome 9 orphons, were excluded from the earlier analysis of almost 600 of the donors because counts were too low. According to a later analysis, parvovirus B19, influenza, CMV and Epstein-Barr virus appeared linked to several top co-occurrence clusters. Correlated functional status among segregating V segments might be attributable to linkage disequilibrium, but an unknown experimental factor could not be ruled out. In a later analysis, TCR association rates were found to vary across HLA loci, with the most associated TCRs seen for DRB1 alleles and the fewest for HLA-C alleles. The classifier was reported to diagnose cytomegalovirus status with high specificity and sensitivity in both the original cohort and the validation cohort. An association between a missense DCLRE1C variant and V-gene and J-gene trimming of TCR beta chains was found in a later genetic analysis and replicated in an independent cohort. It was suggested by the authors that the approach could potentially be generalized to other disease states and immunological phenotypes. A later genetic analysis reported fewer N-insertions in productive TCRs among donors in an Asian-associated ancestry cluster than the roughly 700-donor mean. Most CMV-associated TCR beta chains appeared to be HLA-restricted in a later analysis, and the HLA associations seemed to be driven largely by CMV exposure. Because HLA typing was missing for some donors at each locus, association tests included only the typed subset. A further reported finding was that TCR beta sequences accurately predicted the HLA-A and HLA-B alleles for most subjects in the first cohort. Most TCR sequences were seen in very few donors, while some public TCRs were found in many individuals. A cluster of highly shared sequence variants was judged likely to be a technical artifact of the sequencing pipeline. Some IMGT-functional V segments, including TRBV6-2 and TRBV6-3, could not be distinguished by the 87-base-pair reads and were therefore excluded. Specific HLA alleles were associated with 15,000 to 20,000 TCR beta sequences at a false discovery rate of 0.05 in a later analysis. A few of the identified cytomegalovirus-associated TCR beta chains were confirmed in vitro to be specific for cytomegalovirus antigens. A later analysis found that HLA-associated TCR beta chains were more clonally expanded and had lower generation probabilities than equally common non-associated chains. CMV serostatus was the only immune exposure information available for the cohort. The cohort was sequenced for TCR beta chains only, and without alpha or paired-chain data the features that could be detected were limited. Sequencing depth was assumed to be roughly uniform across donors in the presence/absence analyses, though that assumption may not hold. Strong co-occurrence of HLA alleles, especially DR and DQ, made assigning TCR associations to individual alleles difficult. Broadly in line with IMGT annotations, most TCR beta V segments showed up in productive rearrangements about 87% or about 30% of the time in an earlier analysis of a few hundred of the donors.

The cohort was made up of approximately 670 healthy bone marrow donors. All cohort members were sampled while nominally healthy, although unrecorded immune exposures were likely present. The donor tested CMV seronegative, placing the donor among the approximately 360 seronegative members of the cohort. A peripheral blood sample was provided by each donor, and peripheral blood mononuclear cells were used for TCR beta sequencing. Genomic DNA was extracted from the blood cell samples with the Qiagen DNeasy Blood Extraction Kit. Library prep was done by the immunoSEQ multiplex PCR assay. For the multiplex PCR, a mixture combining 60 forward primers for TCR Vbeta segments and 13 reverse primers for TCR Jbeta segments was used. Amplification of the CDR3 region of rearranged TCR beta genes was performed with a multiplex PCR assay on genomic DNA. The Illumina HiSeq System was used to sequence the amplified TCR beta libraries as 87-base-pair reads. The study's processing was this. Across the 500 to 700 repertoires, a later analysis counted 80 million or so unique TCR beta chains, 9.5 million to 13 million of which were shared by at least two donors. Raw reads were error-corrected and collapsed into unique sequences by a nearest-neighbor algorithm in which closely related sequences were merged to remove PCR and sequencing errors. To assign V, D and J gene segments, CDR3 sequences were aligned to IMGT reference sequences. For a sequence to be retained, a match of at least six nucleotides was required to both a V gene segment and a J gene segment. Rearrangements were classified as productive when the CDR3 lacked stop codons and remained in frame with V and J, and all other rearrangements were classified as non-productive. Following IMGT convention, CDR3 was defined as the stretch from the second conserved V-encoded cysteine to the conserved J-encoded phenylalanine. In an earlier analysis of approximately 590 of the donors, sequences lacking an unambiguous match to a single V gene segment were excluded. In an earlier analysis of several hundred of the donors, V segments were called functional above 56.7% productive rearrangements and were called segregating when the between-donor standard deviation exceeded 5%. A statistical classification framework was developed to diagnose cytomegalovirus status using the catalog of TCR beta chain sequences. In a later analysis, V and J genes were assigned by comparing TCR nucleotide sequences against IMGT/GENE-DB human TR gene sequences. A later analysis assigned CDR3 sequences and most-parsimonious VDJ recombination scenarios with the TCRdist pipeline. In a later analysis, each TCR beta chain was defined by its CDR3 amino acid sequence together with its V-gene family, and reads without a unique V-gene family were excluded. In a later analysis, several hundred highly shared, low-generation-probability nucleotide sequences were removed to address suspected cross-contamination and a sequencing artifact. In a later analysis, a clonal expansion index for each public chain was calculated from normalized within-repertoire ranks of inferred template counts. In a later analysis, generation probabilities were computed with a VDJ recombination model fitted to out-of-frame rearrangements, and the resulting probabilities were checked against IGoR. In a later analysis, TCR-TCR, TCR-HLA and TCR-CMV co-occurrence was scored with hypergeometric tests, and a repertoire-size bias correction was applied to TCR pairs. To estimate false discovery rates, a later analysis permuted the HLA or CMV assignments 20 times. In a later analysis, co-occurring TCRs were grouped with DBSCAN, and TCRdist sequence similarity was added when clustering was performed within HLA-allele-positive subsets. Repertoires with fewer than 30,000 or more than 120,000 public chains, plus five repertoires with anomalous nucleotide sharing, were excluded from co-occurrence clustering. TCRdb retrieved this table from immuneACCESS and kept in-frame rearrangements only. Not all clones are present; in checked studies, unresolved V genes account for under half, and no reason is known for the remainder. The DNA was the basis for D and trimming; V, J and clone size are from that table. This sample's table contains 100,000 to 150,000 clones. Jointly, the top ten make up less than 2% of the sample.

From the germline V gene, CDR1 is MNHEY and CDR2 is SVGAGI. Ends trimmed: V by 0 bases, J by 11 bases; bases unmatched to a gene: 8. From cysteine to phenylalanine, the CDR3 is 14 amino acids long. Here the CDR3 DNA is all that survives: 42 bases in frame from base 1. This clonotype was sampled from a woman aged 40 to 55 in good health and CMV-seronegative. Sequenced sample: PBMCs. The chain links TRBV6-5 with TRBJ1-1; 8 middle bases align to TRBD1. The nucleotide sequence is TGTGCCAGCAGTTACTCGATGGCAGGGGGCCGGGCTTTCTTT. Translated, it gives CASSYSMAGGRAFF.